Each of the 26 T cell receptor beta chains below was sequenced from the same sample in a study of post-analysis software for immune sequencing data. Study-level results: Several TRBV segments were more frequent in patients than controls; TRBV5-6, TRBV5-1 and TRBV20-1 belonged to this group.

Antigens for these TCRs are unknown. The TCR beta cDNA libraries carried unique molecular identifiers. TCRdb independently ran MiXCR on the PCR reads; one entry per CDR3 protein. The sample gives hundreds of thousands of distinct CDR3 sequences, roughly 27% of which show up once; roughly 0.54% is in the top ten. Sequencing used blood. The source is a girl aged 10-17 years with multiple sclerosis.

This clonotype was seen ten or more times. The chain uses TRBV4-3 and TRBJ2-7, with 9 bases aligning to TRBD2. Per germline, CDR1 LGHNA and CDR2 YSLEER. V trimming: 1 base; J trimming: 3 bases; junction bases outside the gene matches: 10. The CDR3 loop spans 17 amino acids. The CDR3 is CASSQVLAGASFYEQYF. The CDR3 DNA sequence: TGCGCCAGCAGCCAAGTCTTAGCGGGAGCAAGTTTCTACGAGCAGTACTTC.

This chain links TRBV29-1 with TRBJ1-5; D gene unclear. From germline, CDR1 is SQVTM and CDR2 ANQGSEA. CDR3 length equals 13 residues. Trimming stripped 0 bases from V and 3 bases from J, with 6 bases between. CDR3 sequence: CSVEEEDNQPQHF. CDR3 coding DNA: TGCAGCGTTGAAGAAGAGGACAATCAGCCCCAGCATTTT.

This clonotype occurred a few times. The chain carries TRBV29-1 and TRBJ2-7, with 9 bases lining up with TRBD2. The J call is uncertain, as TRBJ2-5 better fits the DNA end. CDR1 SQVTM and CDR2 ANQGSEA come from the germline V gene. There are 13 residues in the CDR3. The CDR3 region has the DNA TGCAGCGTTGGGGGACTAGCTAAGCGGACCCAGTACTTC. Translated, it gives CSVGGLAKRTQYF.

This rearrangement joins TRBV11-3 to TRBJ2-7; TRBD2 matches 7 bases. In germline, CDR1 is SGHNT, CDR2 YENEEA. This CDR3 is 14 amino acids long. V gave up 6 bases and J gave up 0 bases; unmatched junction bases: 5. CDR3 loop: CASSGGGSSYEQYF. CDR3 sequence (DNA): TGTGCCAGCAGTGGTGGCGGGAGCTCCTACGAGCAGTACTTC.

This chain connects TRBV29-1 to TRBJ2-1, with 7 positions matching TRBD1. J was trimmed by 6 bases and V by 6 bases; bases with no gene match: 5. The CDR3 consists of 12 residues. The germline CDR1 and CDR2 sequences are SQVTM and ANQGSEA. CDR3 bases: TGCAGCGTGCGAAGACAGGGCAATGAGCAGTTCTTC. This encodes CSVRRQGNEQFF.

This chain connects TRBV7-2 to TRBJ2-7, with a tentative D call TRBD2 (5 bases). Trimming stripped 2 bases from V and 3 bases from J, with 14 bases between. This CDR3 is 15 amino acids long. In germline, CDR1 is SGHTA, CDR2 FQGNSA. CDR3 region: CASSLTPGYGYEQYF. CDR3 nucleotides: TGTGCCAGCAGCTTAACGCCGGGATACGGCTACGAGCAGTACTTC.

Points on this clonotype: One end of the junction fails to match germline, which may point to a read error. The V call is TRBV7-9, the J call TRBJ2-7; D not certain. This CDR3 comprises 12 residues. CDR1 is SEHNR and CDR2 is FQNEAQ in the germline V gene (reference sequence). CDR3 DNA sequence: TGTGCCAGCAGCTCCCCCATGGACGAGCGGTACTTC. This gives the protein CASSSPMDERYF.

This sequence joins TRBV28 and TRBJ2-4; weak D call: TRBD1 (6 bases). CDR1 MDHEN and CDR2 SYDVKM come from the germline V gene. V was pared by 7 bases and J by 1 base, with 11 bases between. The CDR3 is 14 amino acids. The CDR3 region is CASTLGQAKNIQYF. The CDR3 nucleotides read TGTGCCAGCACCCTTGGACAGGCCAAAAACATTCAGTACTTC.

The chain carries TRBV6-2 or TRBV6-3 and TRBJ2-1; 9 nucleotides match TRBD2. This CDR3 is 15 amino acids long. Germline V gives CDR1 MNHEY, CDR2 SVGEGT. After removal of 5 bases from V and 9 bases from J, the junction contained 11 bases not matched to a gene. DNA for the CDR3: TGTGCCAGCAGTCGGGTCAGCGGCGGGAGGGGTGAGCAGTTCTTC. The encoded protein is CASSRVSGGRGEQFF.

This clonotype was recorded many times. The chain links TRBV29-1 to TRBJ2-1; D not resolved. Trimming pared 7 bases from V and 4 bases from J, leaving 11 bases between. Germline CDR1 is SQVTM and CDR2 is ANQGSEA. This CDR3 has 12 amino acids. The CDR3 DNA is TGCAGCGCCTATCGATCTTACAATGAGCAGTTCTTC. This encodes CSAYRSYNEQFF.

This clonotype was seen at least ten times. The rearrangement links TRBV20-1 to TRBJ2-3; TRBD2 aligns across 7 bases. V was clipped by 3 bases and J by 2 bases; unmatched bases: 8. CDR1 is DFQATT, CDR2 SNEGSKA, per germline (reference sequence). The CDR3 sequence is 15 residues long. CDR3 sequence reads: CSARVLADPTDTQYF. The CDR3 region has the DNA TGCAGTGCTAGGGTGCTAGCGGATCCCACAGATACGCAGTATTTT.

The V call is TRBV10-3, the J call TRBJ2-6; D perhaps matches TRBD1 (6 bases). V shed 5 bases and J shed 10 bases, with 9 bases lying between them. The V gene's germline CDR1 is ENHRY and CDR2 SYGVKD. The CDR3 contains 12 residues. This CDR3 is CAISSGDNVLTF. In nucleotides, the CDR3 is TGTGCCATCAGTTCAGGGGATAACGTCCTGACTTTC.

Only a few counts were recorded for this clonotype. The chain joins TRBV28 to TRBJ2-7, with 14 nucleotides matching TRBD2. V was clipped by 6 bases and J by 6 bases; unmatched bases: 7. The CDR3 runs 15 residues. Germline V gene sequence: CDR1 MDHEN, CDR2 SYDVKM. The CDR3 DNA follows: TGTGCCAGCAGGGGGGGACTAGCGGGAGTCGGCGAGCAGTACTTC. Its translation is CASRGGLAGVGEQYF.

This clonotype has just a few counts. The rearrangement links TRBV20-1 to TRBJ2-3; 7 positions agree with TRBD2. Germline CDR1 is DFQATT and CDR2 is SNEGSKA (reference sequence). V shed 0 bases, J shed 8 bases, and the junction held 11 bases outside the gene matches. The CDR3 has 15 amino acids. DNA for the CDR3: TGCAGTGCTAGAGATGAGCGGGAACCACAGAGTACGCAGTATTTT. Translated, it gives CSARDEREPQSTQYF.

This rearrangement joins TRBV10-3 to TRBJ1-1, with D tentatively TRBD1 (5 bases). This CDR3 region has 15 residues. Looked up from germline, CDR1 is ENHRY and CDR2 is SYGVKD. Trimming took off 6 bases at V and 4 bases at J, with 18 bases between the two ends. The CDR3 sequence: CAIRETRGVATEAFF. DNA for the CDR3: TGTGCCATCAGGGAGACGAGGGGTGTGGCCACTGAAGCTTTCTTT.

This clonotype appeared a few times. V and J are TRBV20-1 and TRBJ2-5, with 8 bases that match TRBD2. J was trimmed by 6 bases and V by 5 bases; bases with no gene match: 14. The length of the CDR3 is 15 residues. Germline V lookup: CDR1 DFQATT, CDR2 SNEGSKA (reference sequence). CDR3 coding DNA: TGCAGTGCTCGACACCAATGGACTAGCCCAAAGACCCAGTACTTC. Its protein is CSARHQWTSPKTQYF.

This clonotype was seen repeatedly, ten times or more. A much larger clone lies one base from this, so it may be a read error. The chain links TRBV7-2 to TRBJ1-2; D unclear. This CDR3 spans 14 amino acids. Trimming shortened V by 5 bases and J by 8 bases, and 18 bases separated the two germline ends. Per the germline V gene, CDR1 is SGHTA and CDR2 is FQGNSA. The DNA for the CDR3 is TGTGCCAGCAGCACCCCAGGAGGGTGCTGGGGCTACACCTTC. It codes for CASSTPGGCWGYTF.

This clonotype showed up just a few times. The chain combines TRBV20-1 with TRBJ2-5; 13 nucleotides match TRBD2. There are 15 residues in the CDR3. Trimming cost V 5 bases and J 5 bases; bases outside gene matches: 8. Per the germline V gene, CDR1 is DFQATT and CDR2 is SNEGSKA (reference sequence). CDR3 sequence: CSALGLAGWGETQYF. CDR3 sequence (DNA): TGCAGTGCTTTGGGACTAGCGGGATGGGGGGAGACCCAGTACTTC.

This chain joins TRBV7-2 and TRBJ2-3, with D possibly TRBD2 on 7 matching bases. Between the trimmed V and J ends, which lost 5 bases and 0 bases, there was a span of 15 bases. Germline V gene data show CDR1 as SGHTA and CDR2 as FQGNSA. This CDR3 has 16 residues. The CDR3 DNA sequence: TGTGCCAGCAGCGGGGGCCCAGCGGGAAGCACAGATACGCAGTATTTT. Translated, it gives CASSGGPAGSTDTQYF.

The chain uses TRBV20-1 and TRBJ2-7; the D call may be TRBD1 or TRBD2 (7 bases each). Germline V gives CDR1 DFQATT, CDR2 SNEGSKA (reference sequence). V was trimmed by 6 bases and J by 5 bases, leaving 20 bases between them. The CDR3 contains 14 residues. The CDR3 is CSARTRGGRNEQYF. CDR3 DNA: TGCAGTGCAAGAACCAGGGGGGGTCGTAACGAGCAGTACTTC.

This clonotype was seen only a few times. This CDR3 is CASSQDAGENSPLHF. The CDR3 DNA is TGCGCCAGCAGCCAAGACGCAGGGGAGAATTCACCCCTCCACTTT. The chain carries TRBV4-3 and TRBJ1-6, with D maybe TRBD1 (6 bases). Germline V gene lookup returns CDR1 LGHNA and CDR2 YSLEER. The CDR3 is made up of 15 amino acids. V was cut by 0 bases and J by 7 bases, with 10 bases left in between.

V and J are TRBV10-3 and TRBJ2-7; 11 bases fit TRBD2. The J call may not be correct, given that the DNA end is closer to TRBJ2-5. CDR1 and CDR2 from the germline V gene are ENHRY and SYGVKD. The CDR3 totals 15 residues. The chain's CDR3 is CAISETSGSWETQYF. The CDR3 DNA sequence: TGTGCCATCAGTGAGACTAGCGGGAGCTGGGAGACCCAGTACTTC.

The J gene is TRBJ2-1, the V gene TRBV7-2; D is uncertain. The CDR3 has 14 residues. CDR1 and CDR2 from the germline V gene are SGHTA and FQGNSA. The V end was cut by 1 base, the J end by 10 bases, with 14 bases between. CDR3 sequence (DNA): TGTGCCAGCAGCTTAGAAGGTTCGTCACCCGAGCAGTTCTTC. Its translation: CASSLEGSSPEQFF.

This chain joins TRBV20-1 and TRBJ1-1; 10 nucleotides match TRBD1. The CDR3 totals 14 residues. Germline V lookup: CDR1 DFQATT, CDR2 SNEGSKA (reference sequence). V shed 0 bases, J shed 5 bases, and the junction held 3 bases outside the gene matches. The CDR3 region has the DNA TGCAGTGCTAGAGAGACAGGGGGCGGAACTGAAGCTTTCTTT. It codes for CSARETGGGTEAFF.

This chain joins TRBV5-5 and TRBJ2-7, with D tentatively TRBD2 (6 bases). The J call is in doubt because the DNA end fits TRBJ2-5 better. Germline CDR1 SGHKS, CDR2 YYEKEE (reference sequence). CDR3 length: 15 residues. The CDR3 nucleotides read TGTGCCAGCAGCTTGGGGTCTGGGGAGGCGGAGACCCAGTACTTC. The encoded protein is CASSLGSGEAETQYF.

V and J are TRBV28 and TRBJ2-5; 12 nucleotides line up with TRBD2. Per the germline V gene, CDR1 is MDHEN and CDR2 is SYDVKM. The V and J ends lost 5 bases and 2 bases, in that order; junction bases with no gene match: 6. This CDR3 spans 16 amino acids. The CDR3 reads CASSLTTSGRQETQYF. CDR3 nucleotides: TGTGCCAGCAGTCTCACGACTAGCGGGAGACAAGAGACCCAGTACTTC.